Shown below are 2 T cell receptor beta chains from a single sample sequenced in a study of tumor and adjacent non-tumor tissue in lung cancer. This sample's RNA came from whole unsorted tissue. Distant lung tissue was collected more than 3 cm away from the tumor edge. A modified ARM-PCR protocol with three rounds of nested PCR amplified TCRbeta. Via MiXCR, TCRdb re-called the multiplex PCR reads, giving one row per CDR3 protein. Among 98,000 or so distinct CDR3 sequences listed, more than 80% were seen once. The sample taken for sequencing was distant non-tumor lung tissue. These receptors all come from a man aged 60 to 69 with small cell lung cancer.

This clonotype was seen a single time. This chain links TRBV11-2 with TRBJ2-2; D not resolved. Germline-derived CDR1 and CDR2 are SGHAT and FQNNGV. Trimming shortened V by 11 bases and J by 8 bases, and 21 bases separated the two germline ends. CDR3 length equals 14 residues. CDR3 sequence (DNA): TGTGCCGGCGACTTAGAGCCCCTCTGGGGGGAGCTGTTTTTT. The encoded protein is CAGDLEPLWGELFF. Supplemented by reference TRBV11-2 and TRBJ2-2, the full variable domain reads EAGVAQSPRYKIIEKRQSVAFWCNPISGHATLYWYQQILGQGPKLLIQFQNNGVVDDSQLPKDRFSAERLKGVDSTLKIQPAKLEDSAVYLCAGDLEPLWGELFFGEGSRLTVL.

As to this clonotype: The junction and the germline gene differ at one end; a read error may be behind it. The CDR3 coding sequence is TGTGCCAGTAGCTTAGTTTTCCAGCCCCACCATTTT. This gives the protein CASSLVFQPHHF. The chain couples TRBV7-8 to TRBJ1-5; D call uncertain. CDR3 length equals 12 residues. CDR1 SGHVS and CDR2 FQNEAQ come from the germline V gene. Based on the CDR3 plus reference TRBV7-8 and TRBJ1-5, the full variable domain is GAGVSQSPRYKVAKRGQDVALRCDPISGHVSLFWYQQALGQGPEFLTYFQNEAQLDKSGLPSDRFFAERPEGSVSTLKIQRTQQEDSAVYLCASSLVFQPHHFGDGTRLSIL.